The clone carrying this T cell receptor (beta chain) was observed once. Antigen specificity is unknown. Other DNA sequences within the sample encode an identical CDR3. CD45RO-negative, CCR7-selected cells formed the naive CD8 fraction, which excluded terminally differentiated effector memory CD45RA+ cells. This sample stems from a study of shared clonotypes between healthy human individuals. Study details: Each donor's CD8 memory used one plate, CD8 naive two, each CD4 subset three. Study findings and constraints: An expected dependence of interdonor clonotype sharing on sequencing depth was noted. Sampling included only blood; tissue repertoires likely differ. The generation probabilities recorded for non-shared clonotypes fell below those of clonotypes shared by all four donors.

Only in-frame clones appear in the TCRdb table, and some are missing; sequencing was by immunoSEQ multiplex PCR. The table includes 550,000 to 750,000 clones, 92% detected once. Germline V gene lookup returns CDR1 MNHEY and CDR2 SMNVEV (reference sequence). This CDR3 is 11 amino acids long. V gave up 6 bases and J gave up 5 bases, with 4 bases separating them. This receptor was identified in a man aged 30 to 39 in good health. The rearrangement joins TRBV27 to TRBJ2-2; D uncertain. The material sequenced was naive CD8+ T cells sorted from blood. CDR3 DNA: TGTGCCAGCAGAGGAACCGGGGAGCTGTTTTTT. Encoded protein: CASRGTGELFF.